This T cell receptor beta chain was identified in a study of OX40 agonist ivuxolimab in advanced cancers. Context from the whole study: Ivuxolimab was an agonistic, fully human IgG2 monoclonal antibody directed against OX40 (CD134), a costimulatory receptor. Intravenous ivuxolimab was administered to patients every 2 weeks at six dose levels: 0.01, 0.1, 0.3, 1.5, 3 and 10 mg/kg. A male proportion of nearly 85% and a mean age of around 60 years, ranging from roughly 23 to 85, were recorded for the dose-escalation cohort. Prior anti-PD-1, anti-PD-L1 or anti-CTLA-4 therapy was permitted, and checkpoint inhibitors had been received by roughly 42% of dose-escalation patients. Of the roughly 52 dose-escalation patients, hepatocellular carcinoma was present in around 19, melanoma in some 15, renal cell carcinoma in 9 and head and neck cancer in 9. Partial responses occurred in three dose-escalation patients, of whom one had hepatocellular carcinoma and two had cutaneous melanoma. The purpose of peripheral TCRbeta sequencing was to test whether ivuxolimab changed TCR sequence diversity and led to clonal T-cell expansion. The paper covers the monotherapy dose-escalation part of the phase I ivuxolimab trial, which included N ≈ 50 patients.

On the study overall, not on this receptor specifically: In partial responders in the 0.1-3.0 mg/kg groups, normalized peripheral clonal expansion was found to be among the lowest, especially among CD8+ T cells. At doses of 0.1 to 3.0 mg/kg, clonal expansion of both CD4+ and CD8+ T cells in blood was seen between baseline and week 6. Low levels of normalized T-cell clonal expansion were also shown by some nonresponding patients. The antigen specificity of the peripheral T cells that underwent clonal expansion was not determined. After ivuxolimab, more expanded clones were found on average in CD8+ T cells than in CD4+ T cells.

The trial excluded patients who had a history of autoimmune disease or were on systemic immunosuppression. Peripheral blood for TCR sequencing was collected from all dose cohorts at baseline, on cycle 4 day 1, and on cycle 7 day 1. The samples were drawn from a first-in-human, open-label, multicenter phase I dose-escalation trial of ivuxolimab. The trial enrolled adults with locally advanced or metastatic head and neck squamous cell, hepatocellular, melanoma or renal cell carcinoma. CD4+ and CD8+ T cells were sorted separately from peripheral blood before TCR sequencing. To sequence the TCRbeta CDR3 region, genomic DNA was isolated from the sorted cells. The immunoSEQ Assay was used for sequencing of TCRbeta CDR3 regions. Sourced from immuneACCESS, this table was stored by TCRdb with only in-frame sequences that have V and J called. A share of the clones is absent; for the studies checked, an unresolved V gene accounts for under half, and the remainder has no known explanation. Recorded for this sample are some 58,000 clones; 85% to 90% of them occurred a single time. The ten top clones hold 0.7% to 0.95% of the sample.

Regarding this clone: The target of this receptor is not known. Base-call qualities are not available, and no considerably larger clone is one nucleotide away.

The CDR3 covers 18 residues, taking in both the cysteine and the phenylalanine. Solely the CDR3 DNA is kept, with 54 bases framed from the first base. The germline V gene encodes CDR1 SGHRS and CDR2 YFSETQ. V has 2 bases trimmed and J has 1 base trimmed; junction bases matching no gene number 12. This chain joins TRBV5-1 to TRBJ2-7, with TRBD2 identical over 10 junction bases. The input for sequencing was CD4+ or CD8+ T cells sorted from blood, taken in a trial of the OX40 agonist ivuxolimab. This sequence was found in an adult with an advanced solid tumor such as melanoma, head and neck, liver or kidney cancer. The sequenced DNA is TGCGCCAGCAGCTTAGAAGCGGGAGGGCCGTTTGGTTCCTACGAGCAGTACTTC. The translation is CASSLEAGGPFGSYEQYF.